This paragraph covers one T cell receptor beta chain sequence. The time point is: pre-treatment baseline. One draw preceded checkpoint blockade; another followed its first cycle at week 3. At 12 weeks after first infusion, RECIST 1.1 defined response for most patients. These data originate in a study of blood T cell dynamics during melanoma immunotherapy. Looking at the study overall: Metastatic melanoma patients received first-line pembrolizumab or nivolumab plus ipilimumab.

Repertoires were generated with immunoSEQ multiplex PCR, while TCRdb's copy carries only in-frame clones and drops some. The sample lists 12,000 or so clones, roughly 89% occurring once. Germline V gives CDR1 MNHNS, CDR2 SASEGT. V dropped 2 bases and J dropped 7 bases, with 11 bases sitting between them. The CDR3 is 14 residues long. Sequences were derived from blood, sampled from a patient treated with checkpoint blockade. The chain has TRBV6-1 and TRBJ1-4, with D perhaps TRBD1 (5 bases). The TCR was taken from a human donor with melanoma. The CDR3 loop is CASSERQGSEKLFF. The CDR3 DNA sequence: TGTGCCAGCAGTGAAAGGCAGGGAAGTGAAAAACTGTTTTTT.